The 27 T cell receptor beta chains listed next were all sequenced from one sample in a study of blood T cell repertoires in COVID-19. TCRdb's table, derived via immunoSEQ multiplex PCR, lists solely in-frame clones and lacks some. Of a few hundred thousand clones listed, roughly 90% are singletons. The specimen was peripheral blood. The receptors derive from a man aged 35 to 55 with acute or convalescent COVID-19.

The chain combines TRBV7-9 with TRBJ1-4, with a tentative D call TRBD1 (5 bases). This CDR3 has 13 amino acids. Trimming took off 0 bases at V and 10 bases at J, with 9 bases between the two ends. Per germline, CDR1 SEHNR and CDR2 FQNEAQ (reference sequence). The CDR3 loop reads CASSLAGGGKLFF. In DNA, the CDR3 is TGTGCCAGCAGCTTAGCTGGGGGGGGAAAACTGTTTTTT.

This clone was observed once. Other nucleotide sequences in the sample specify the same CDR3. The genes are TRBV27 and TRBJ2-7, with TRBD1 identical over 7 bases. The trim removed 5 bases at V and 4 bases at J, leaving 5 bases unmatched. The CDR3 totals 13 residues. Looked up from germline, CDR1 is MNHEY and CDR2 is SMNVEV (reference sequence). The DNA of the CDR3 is TGTGCCAGCAGTCAAGGGACAGCTTACGAGCAGTACTTC. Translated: CASSQGTAYEQYF.

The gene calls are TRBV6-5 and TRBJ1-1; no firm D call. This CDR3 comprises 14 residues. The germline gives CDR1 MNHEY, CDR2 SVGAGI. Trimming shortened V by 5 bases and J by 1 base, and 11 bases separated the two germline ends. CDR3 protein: CASSPTRRNTEAFF. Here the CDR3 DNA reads TGTGCCAGCAGTCCCACGAGGAGGAACACTGAAGCTTTCTTT.

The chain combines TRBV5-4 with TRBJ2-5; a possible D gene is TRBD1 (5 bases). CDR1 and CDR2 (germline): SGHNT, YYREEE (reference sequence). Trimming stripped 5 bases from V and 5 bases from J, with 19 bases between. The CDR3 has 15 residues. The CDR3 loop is CASSVGPVGRETQYF. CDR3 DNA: TGTGCCAGCAGTGTGGGGCCGGTGGGCAGGGAGACCCAGTACTTC.

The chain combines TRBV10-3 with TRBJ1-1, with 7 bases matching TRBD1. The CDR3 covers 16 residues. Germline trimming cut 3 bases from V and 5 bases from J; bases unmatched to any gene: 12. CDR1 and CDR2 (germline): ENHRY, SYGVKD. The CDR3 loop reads CAISDPLRQGDTEAFF. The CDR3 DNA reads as TGTGCCATCAGTGACCCATTGAGGCAGGGGGATACTGAAGCTTTCTTT.

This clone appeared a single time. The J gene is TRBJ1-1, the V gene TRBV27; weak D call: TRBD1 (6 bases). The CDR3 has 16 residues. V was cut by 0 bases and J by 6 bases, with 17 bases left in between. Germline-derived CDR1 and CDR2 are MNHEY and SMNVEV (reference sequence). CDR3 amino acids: CASSLSFLTQGPEAFF. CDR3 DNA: TGTGCCAGCAGTTTATCCTTTCTAACACAGGGCCCTGAAGCTTTCTTT.

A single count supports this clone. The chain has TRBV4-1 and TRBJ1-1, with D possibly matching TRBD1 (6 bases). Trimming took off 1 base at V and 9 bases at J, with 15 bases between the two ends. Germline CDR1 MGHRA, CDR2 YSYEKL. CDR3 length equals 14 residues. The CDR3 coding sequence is TGCGCCAGCAGCCAAGTCGGATCGGGACAACAAGCTTTCTTT. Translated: CASSQVGSGQQAFF.

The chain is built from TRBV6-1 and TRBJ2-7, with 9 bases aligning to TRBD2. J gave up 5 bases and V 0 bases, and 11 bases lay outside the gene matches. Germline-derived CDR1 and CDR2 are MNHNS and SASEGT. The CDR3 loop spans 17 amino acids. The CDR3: CASSEARRSGGRDEQYF. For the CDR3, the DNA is TGTGCCAGCAGTGAAGCGCGTCGGTCTGGCGGGAGGGACGAGCAGTACTTC.

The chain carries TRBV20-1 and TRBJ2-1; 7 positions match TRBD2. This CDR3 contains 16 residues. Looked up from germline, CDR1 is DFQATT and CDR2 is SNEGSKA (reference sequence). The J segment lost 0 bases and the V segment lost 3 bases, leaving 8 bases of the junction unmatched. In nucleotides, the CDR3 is TGCAGTGCTAGTCCTAGCGGCCCAAGCTCCTACAATGAGCAGTTCTTC. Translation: CSASPSGPSSYNEQFF.

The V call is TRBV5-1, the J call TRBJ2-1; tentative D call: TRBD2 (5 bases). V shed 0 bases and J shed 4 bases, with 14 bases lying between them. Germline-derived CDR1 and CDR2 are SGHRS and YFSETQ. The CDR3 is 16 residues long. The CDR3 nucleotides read TGCGCCAGCAGCTTGGAGCGGTCCTTCGGGTACAATGAGCAGTTCTTC. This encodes CASSLERSFGYNEQFF.

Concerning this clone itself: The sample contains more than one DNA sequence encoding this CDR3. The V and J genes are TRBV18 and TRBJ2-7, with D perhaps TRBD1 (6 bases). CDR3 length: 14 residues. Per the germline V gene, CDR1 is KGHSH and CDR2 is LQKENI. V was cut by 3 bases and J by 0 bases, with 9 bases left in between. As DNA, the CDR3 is TGTGCCAGCTCACCGGGGACAACCTCCTACGAGCAGTACTTC. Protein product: CASSPGTTSYEQYF. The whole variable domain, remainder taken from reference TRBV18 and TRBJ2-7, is NAGVMQNPRHLVRRRGQEARLRCSPMKGHSHVYWYRQLPEEGLKFMVYLQKENIIDESGMPKERFSAEFPKEGPSILRIQQVVRGDSAAYFCASSPGTTSYEQYFGPGTRLTVT.

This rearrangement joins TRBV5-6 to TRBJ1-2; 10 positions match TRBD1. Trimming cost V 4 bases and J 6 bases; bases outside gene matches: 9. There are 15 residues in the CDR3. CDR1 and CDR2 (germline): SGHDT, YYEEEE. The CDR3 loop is CASSAAGTGVNGYTF. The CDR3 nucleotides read TGTGCCAGCAGCGCAGCCGGGACAGGGGTGAATGGCTACACCTTC.

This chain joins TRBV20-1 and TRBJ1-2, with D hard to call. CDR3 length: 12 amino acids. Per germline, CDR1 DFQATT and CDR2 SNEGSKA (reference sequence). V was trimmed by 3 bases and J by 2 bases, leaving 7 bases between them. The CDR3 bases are TGCAGTGCTAGTGACGGGAACTATGGCTACACCTTC. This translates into CSASDGNYGYTF.

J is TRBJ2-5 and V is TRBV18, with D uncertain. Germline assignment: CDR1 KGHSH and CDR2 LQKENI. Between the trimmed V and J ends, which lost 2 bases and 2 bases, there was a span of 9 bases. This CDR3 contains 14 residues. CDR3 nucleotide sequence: TGTGCCAGCTCACCATGGGCAGATCAAGAGACCCAGTACTTC. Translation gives CASSPWADQETQYF.

CDR3 sequence (DNA): TGTGCCAGCTCACCGACCGTTCGGACTCCCACCGGGGAGCTGTTTTTT. It translates to CASSPTVRTPTGELFF. The rearrangement uses TRBV18 and TRBJ2-2; perhaps TRBD2 as D (5 bases). V was cut by 3 bases and J by 4 bases, with 15 bases left in between. The CDR3 extends over 16 amino acids. The germline CDR1 and CDR2 sequences are KGHSH and LQKENI. Full variable domain (rest looked up from reference TRBV18 and TRBJ2-2): NAGVMQNPRHLVRRRGQEARLRCSPMKGHSHVYWYRQLPEEGLKFMVYLQKENIIDESGMPKERFSAEFPKEGPSILRIQQVVRGDSAAYFCASSPTVRTPTGELFFGEGSRLTVL.

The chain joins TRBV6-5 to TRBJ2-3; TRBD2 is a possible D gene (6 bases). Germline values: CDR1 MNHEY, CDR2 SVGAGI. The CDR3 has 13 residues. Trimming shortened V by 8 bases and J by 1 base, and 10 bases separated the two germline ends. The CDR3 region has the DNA TGTGCCAGCTCGGGAGCAGGCACAGATACGCAGTATTTT. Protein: CASSGAGTDTQYF.

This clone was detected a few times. CDR3 nucleotides: TGTGCCAGCAGCCAAGCTGTCCCTAGCGGGAGTGGATATACGCAGTATTTT. Residues: CASSQAVPSGSGYTQYF. V is TRBV3-1 (or the pseudogene TRBV3-2) and J is TRBJ2-3; 10 nucleotides match TRBD2. Germline-derived CDR1 and CDR2 are LGHDT and YNNKEL (reference sequence). After removal of 1 base from V and 7 bases from J, the junction contained 11 bases not matched to a gene. This CDR3 comprises 17 residues.

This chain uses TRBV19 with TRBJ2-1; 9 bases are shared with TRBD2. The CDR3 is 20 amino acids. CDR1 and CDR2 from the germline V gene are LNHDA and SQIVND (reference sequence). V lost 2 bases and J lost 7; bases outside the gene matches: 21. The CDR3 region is CASSIQPISGGTVGKNEQFF. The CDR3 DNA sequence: TGTGCCAGTAGTATACAGCCGATTAGCGGGGGAACGGTCGGGAAAAATGAGCAGTTCTTC.

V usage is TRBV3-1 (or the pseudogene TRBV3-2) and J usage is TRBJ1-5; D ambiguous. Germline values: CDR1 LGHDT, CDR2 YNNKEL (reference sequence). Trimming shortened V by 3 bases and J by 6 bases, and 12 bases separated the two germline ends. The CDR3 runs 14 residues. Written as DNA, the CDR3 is TGTGCCAGCAGCCAGATGCTCTCAGGTCAGCCCCAGCATTTT. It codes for CASSQMLSGQPQHF.

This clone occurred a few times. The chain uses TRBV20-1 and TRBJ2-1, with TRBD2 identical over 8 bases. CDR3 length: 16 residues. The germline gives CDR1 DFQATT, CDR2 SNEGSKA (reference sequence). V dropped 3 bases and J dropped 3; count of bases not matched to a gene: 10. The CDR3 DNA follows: TGCAGTGCTAGTAGGCTCTCCAGCGGGAGCTACAATGAGCAGTTCTTC. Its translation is CSASRLSSGSYNEQFF.

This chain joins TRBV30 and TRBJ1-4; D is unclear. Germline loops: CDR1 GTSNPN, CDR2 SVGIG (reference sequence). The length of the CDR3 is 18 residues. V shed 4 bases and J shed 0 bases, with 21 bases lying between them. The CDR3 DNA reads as TGTGCCTGGACTGGAGGGCGGATAGTATCTGCAACTAATGAAAAACTGTTTTTT. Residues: CAWTGGRIVSATNEKLFF.

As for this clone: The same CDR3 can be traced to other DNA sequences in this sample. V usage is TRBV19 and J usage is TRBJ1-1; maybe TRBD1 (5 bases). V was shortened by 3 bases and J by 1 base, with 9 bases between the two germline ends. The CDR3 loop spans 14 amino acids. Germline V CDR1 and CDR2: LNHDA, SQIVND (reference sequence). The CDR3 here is CASSIGGTNTEAFF. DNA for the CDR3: TGTGCCAGTAGTATCGGAGGGACGAACACTGAAGCTTTCTTT.

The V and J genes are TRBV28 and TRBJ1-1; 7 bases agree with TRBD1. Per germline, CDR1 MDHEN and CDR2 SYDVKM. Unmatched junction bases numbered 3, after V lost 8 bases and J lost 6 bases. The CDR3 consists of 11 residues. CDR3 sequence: CASGTVPEAFF. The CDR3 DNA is TGTGCCAGCGGGACAGTGCCTGAAGCTTTCTTT.

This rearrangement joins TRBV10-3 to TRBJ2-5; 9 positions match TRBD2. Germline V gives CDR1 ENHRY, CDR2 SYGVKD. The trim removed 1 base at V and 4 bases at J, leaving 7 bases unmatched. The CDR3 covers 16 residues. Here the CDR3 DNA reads TGTGCCATCAGTGAGTTCTTAGCGGGAGCTGGAGAGACCCAGTACTTC. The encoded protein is CAISEFLAGAGETQYF.

The CDR3 DNA is TGTGCCAGCAGTCCCCTCCCTAGCGGGGGTAACACCGGGGAGCTGTTTTTT. Its translation: CASSPLPSGGNTGELFF. The chain recombines TRBV27 with TRBJ2-2, with TRBD2 identical over 10 bases. Germline lookup yields CDR1 MNHEY and CDR2 SMNVEV (reference sequence). The CDR3 loop spans 17 amino acids. V trimming: 5 bases; J trimming: 2 bases; junction bases outside the gene matches: 8.

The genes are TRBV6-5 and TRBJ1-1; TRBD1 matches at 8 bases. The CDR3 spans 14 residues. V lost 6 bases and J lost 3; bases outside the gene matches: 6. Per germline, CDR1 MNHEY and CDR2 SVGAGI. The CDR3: CASSTGQGHTEAFF. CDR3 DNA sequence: TGTGCCAGCAGCACCGGACAGGGCCACACTGAAGCTTTCTTT.

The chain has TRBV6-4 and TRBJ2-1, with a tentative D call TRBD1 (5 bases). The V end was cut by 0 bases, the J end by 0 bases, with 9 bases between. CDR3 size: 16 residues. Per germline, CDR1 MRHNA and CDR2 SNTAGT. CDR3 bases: TGTGCCAGCAGTGACTCGAACAGGATCTCCTACAATGAGCAGTTCTTC. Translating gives CASSDSNRISYNEQFF.